This TCR beta chain comes out of a study of blood T cell repertoires in COVID-19. Germline values: CDR1 SGHTS, CDR2 YDEGEE. There are 15 residues in the CDR3. Trimming left V 5 bases short and J 5 bases short, with 19 bases between. Profiling relied on immunoSEQ multiplex PCR, and the TCRdb table lists in-frame clones only, not all of them. The sample lists nearly 250,000 clones; roughly 86% were seen once. The chain uses TRBV5-8 and TRBJ2-5; D gene ambiguous. The sequence was collected from a woman aged 80 or over with COVID-19, enrolled during active disease. Sequencing was performed on peripheral blood. Written as DNA, the CDR3 is TGTGCCAGCAGATCCCGGATATTGAGGATGGAGACCCAGTACTTC. It specifies CASRSRILRMETQYF.